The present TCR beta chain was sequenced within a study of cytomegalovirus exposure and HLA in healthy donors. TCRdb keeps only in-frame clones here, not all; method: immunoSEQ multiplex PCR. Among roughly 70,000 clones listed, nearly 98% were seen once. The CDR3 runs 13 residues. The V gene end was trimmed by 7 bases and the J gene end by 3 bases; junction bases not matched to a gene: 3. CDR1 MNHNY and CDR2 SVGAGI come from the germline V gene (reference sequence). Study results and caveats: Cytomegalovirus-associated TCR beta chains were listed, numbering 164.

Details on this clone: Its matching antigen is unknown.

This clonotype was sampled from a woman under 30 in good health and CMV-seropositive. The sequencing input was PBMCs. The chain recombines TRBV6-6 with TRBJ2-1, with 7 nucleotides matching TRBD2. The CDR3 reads CASTRTSYNEQFF. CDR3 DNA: TGTGCCAGCACCCGGACTAGCTACAATGAGCAGTTCTTC.